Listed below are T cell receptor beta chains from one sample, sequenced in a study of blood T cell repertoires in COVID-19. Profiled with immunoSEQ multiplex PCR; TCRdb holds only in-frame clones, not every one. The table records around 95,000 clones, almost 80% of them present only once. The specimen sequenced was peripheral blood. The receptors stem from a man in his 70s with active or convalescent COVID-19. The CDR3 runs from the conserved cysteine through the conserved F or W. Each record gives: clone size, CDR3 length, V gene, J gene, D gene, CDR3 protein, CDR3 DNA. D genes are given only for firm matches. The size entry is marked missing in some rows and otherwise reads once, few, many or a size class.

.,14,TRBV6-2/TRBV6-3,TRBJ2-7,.,CASSYSEVMHEQYF,TGTGCCAGCAGTTACTCGGAGGTTATGCACGAGCAGTACTTC
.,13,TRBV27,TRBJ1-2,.,CASSRGPNYGYTF,TGTGCCAGCAGTCGTGGGCCTAACTATGGCTACACCTTC
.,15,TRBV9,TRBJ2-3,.,CASSVGGSATDTQYF,TGTGCCAGCAGCGTTGGAGGGAGTGCGACAGATACGCAGTATTTT
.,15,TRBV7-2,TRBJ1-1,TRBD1,CASSFNRGQGEEAFF,TGTGCCAGCAGCTTTAATAGGGGACAGGGGGAGGAAGCTTTCTTT
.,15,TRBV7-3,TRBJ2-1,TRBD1,CASSSRQGGLNEQFF,TGTGCCAGCAGCTCTCGACAGGGTGGGTTGAATGAGCAGTTCTTC
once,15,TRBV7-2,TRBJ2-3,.,CASTSGGVGTDTQYF,TGTGCCAGCACCTCCGGCGGGGTTGGCACAGATACGCAGTATTTT
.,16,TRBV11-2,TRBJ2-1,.,CASTPLAGKRYNEQFF,TGTGCCAGCACCCCCTTAGCCGGAAAAAGGTACAATGAGCAGTTCTTC
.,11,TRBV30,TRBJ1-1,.,CAWSPIAEAFF,TGTGCCTGGAGTCCCATAGCTGAAGCTTTCTTT
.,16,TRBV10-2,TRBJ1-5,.,CASSAQLQGPGQPQHF,TGCGCCAGCAGTGCCCAGTTGCAGGGGCCGGGGCAGCCCCAGCATTTT
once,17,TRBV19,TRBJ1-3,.,CASKSYRGTNSGNTIYF,TGTGCCAGTAAATCTTACCGAGGAACAAACTCTGGAAACACCATATATTTT
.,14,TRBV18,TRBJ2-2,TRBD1,CATQGAANTGELFF,TGTGCCACTCAGGGGGCCGCGAACACCGGGGAGCTGTTTTTT
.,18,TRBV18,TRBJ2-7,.,CASSLPGRCGSHSYEQYF,TGTGCCAGCTCACTCCCCGGAAGGTGTGGGAGTCATTCCTACGAGCAGTACTTC
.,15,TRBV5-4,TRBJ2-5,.,CASSGGYRVGETQYF,TGTGCCAGCAGCGGCGGGTATAGGGTTGGTGAGACCCAGTACTTC
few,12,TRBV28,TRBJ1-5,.,CATDTRLGPQHF,TGTGCCACCGACACCCGTTTAGGGCCCCAGCATTTT
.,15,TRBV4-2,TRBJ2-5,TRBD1,CASSSARGSWETQYF,TGTGCCAGCAGCTCAGCCAGGGGGTCATGGGAGACCCAGTACTTC
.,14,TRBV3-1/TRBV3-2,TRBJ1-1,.,CASTLAGGNTEAFF,TGTGCCAGCACCCTCGCGGGGGGGAACACTGAAGCTTTCTTT
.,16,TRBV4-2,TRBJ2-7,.,CASSQDQGSLGYEQYF,TGTGCCAGCAGCCAAGATCAAGGCTCCCTAGGTTATGAGCAGTACTTC
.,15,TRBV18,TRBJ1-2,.,CASSPLSRPADGYTF,TGTGCCAGCTCACCACTTAGCCGGCCGGCAGATGGCTACACCTTC
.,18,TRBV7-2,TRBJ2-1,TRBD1,CASSLGLGTGGVKNEQFF,TGTGCCAGCAGCTTAGGTCTCGGGACAGGGGGCGTAAAGAATGAGCAGTTCTTC
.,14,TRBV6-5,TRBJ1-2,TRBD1,CASRMTGGAGGYTF,TGTGCCAGCAGAATGACAGGGGGCGCCGGCGGCTACACCTTC
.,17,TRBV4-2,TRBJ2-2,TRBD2,CASSQFGLASNTGELFF,TGTGCCAGCAGCCAATTCGGACTAGCGTCGAACACCGGGGAGCTGTTTTTT
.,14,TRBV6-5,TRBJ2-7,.,CASSYTGGAYEQYF,TGTGCCAGCAGTTATACAGGGGGGGCCTACGAGCAGTACTTC
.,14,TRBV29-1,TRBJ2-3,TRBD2,CSVDGSGDTDTQYF,TGCAGCGTTGACGGTAGCGGGGACACAGATACGCAGTATTTT
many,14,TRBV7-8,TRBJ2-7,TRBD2,CASEGGGALGEQYF,TGTGCCAGCGAAGGCGGGGGGGCCCTTGGCGAGCAGTACTTC
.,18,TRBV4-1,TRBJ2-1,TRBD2,CASSQGLAGFVSYNEQFF,TGCGCCAGCAGCCAGGGACTAGCGGGGTTTGTCTCCTACAATGAGCAGTTCTTC
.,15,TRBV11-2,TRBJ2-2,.,CASSRGQTNTGELFF,TGTGCCAGCAGCCGCGGACAGACGAACACCGGGGAGCTGTTTTTT
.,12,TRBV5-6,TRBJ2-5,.,CASSLQRETQYF,TGTGCCAGCAGCTTGCAGAGGGAGACCCAGTACTTC
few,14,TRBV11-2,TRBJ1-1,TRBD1,CASSVDRVVTEAFF,TGTGCCAGCAGCGTGGACAGGGTAGTCACTGAAGCTTTCTTT
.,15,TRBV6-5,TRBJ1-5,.,CASSYSSGPNQPQHF,TGTGCCAGCAGTTACTCTTCAGGGCCTAATCAGCCCCAGCATTTT
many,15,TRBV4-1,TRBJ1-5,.,CASSQEGGSGQPQHF,TGCGCCAGCAGCCAAGAAGGAGGTTCGGGTCAGCCCCAGCATTTT
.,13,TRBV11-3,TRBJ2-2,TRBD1,CASSSGGPGELFF,TGTGCCAGCAGCTCAGGGGGCCCCGGGGAGCTGTTTTTT
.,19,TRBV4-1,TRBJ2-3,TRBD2,CASSQEQGSGRSRTDTQYF,TGCGCCAGCAGCCAAGAGCAGGGTAGCGGGAGATCGCGCACAGATACGCAGTATTTT
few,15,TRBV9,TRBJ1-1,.,CASSGGQMLGTEAFF,TGTGCCAGCAGCGGAGGACAGATGTTAGGCACTGAAGCTTTCTTT
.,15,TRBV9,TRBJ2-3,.,CASTRGQPNTDTQYF,TGTGCCAGCACCCGAGGACAGCCCAACACAGATACGCAGTATTTT
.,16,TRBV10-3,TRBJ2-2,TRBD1,CAISEPGQGEVGELFF,TGTGCCATCAGTGAGCCCGGACAGGGGGAAGTCGGGGAGCTGTTTTTT